This T cell receptor (beta chain) was sequenced for a study of T cells in Graves' hyperthyroidism and ophthalmopathy. The wider study: Once the initial diagnosis was made, peripheral blood was obtained before any treatment.

It was RNA transcripts that yielded the amplified TCR beta CDR3 regions. A first-round RT-PCR of the TCR CDR3 used the HTBI primer set. Using its own MiXCR run on the multiplex PCR reads, TCRdb lists one record per CDR3 protein. The table records about 500,000 distinct CDR3 sequences, about a sixth of them present only once. Germline V gene sequence: CDR1 LGHNA, CDR2 YSLEER. Trimming stripped 1 base from V and 0 bases from J, with 3 bases between. CDR3 size: 13 residues. A word on this clonotype: Its antigen is undetermined.

General study points: Most thyroid-expanded clonotypes above 0.001 were also found in blood. Ophthalmopathy stood apart from stable hyperthyroidism in a 13 V-J model.

The chain uses TRBV4-3 and TRBJ1-1; D is unresolved. The sample comprised blood. This TCR was sampled from a young woman with Graves' ophthalmopathy. The DNA of the CDR3 is TGCGCCAGCAGCCAAGCGGTGAACACTGAAGCTTTCTTT. Its translation: CASSQAVNTEAFF.